This is a list of T cell receptor beta chains from one sample in a study of blood T cell repertoires in COVID-19. Repertoires were generated with immunoSEQ multiplex PCR, while TCRdb's copy carries only in-frame clones and drops some. This table holds some 68,000 clones, less than 95% found once. Sequencing used peripheral blood. These receptors originate from a man aged 50 to 59 with COVID-19, enrolled during active disease. Each CDR3 is given without its conserved first and last residue. The D gene is left open where the match is weak.

TRBD2 TRBV29-1 SVGTPSGSGSRSEQY
- TRBV9 ASSAQETQY
- TRBV3-1/TRBV3-2 ASSHPQGGYGYT
- TRBV29-1 SVRREGGYGYT
TRBD1 TRBV19 ASRRTGSTYEQY
- TRBV28 ASGRGAPPSYEQY
- TRBV24-1 ATSDVYGNQETQY
- TRBV10-3 AISLSGGDYEQY
TRBD1 TRBV19 ASSLGTGVGSDNQPQH
TRBD1 TRBV2 ASNPMTGRYTGELF
TRBD2 TRBV29-1 SVEPRLAGYYNEQF
TRBD1 TRBV30 AWAPGQGDSPLH
- TRBV10-3 AISDPTPPQGSKNIQY
TRBD2 TRBV9 ASSKLLAAEGEQF
- TRBV30 AWGAGGTDTQY
TRBD1 TRBV27 ASSWVRSTGDPSGANVLT
TRBD2 TRBV6-2/TRBV6-3 ASSYPSAGGEYEQY
TRBD1 TRBV5-4 ASSSKGQGSYNEQF
TRBD1 TRBV28 ASSVDRGYEQY
TRBD2 TRBV18 ASSPTPSGSDEQF
TRBD2 TRBV5-1 ASSWPGTSGAVDTQY
- TRBV2 ASSEESADTQY
- TRBV5-5 ASSWERLLNTGELF
- TRBV3-1/TRBV3-2 ASSQDPVNTGELF
- TRBV6-2/TRBV6-3 ASSSGFGNTIY
TRBD1 TRBV24-1 ATSDFQGVQETQY
- TRBV6-5 ASRSTETNTEAF
TRBD1 TRBV19 ASSVTGARGTEAF
- TRBV5-1 ASRRETNEKLF
- TRBV6-4 ASSDIDTGELF
TRBD1 TRBV6-5 ASSFNSGTGEGYT
- TRBV7-2 ASSLDAGRSRAQH
- TRBV7-2 ASSLEWSSYEQY
TRBD1 TRBV19 ASSINHPGQGRTSYNSPLH
TRBD2 TRBV24-1 ATSEAGEGGGETQY
TRBD1 TRBV3-1/TRBV3-2 ASSDRDRGGYT
- TRBV4-1 ASSLDSQNTEAF
TRBD2 TRBV6-2/TRBV6-3 ASSYGRGRGINPGELF
TRBD1 TRBV9 ASSPRTGENGYT
TRBD2 TRBV6-5 ASTTLAGSYEQY
- TRBV7-3 ASSSIQPQH
- TRBV6-5 ASSYSRGAPYGYT
- TRBV5-1 ASSVDLLNYGYT
- TRBV6-4 ASSDSGDTGELF
- TRBV24-1 ATTPDRTGEQY
- TRBV10-3 AIRQGGTGNTIY
TRBD1 TRBV2 AIPTPGQGRSEQY
TRBD1 TRBV24-1 ATSDPEQGAYHEKLF
TRBD1 TRBV14 ASSLPGQGLGNTIY
TRBD1 TRBV27 ASSSRDRNGYT
TRBD1 TRBV11-2 ASLTRTGYAETQY
- TRBV6-2/TRBV6-3 ASSTYNEQF